Here is one T cell receptor beta chain with its context. Using immunoSEQ multiplex PCR, the repertoire was profiled, and TCRdb retains in-frame clones only, with some absent. This repertoire shows roughly 220,000 clones, more than 85% found once; its top ten account for roughly 3%. The data were obtained in a study of blood T cell repertoires in COVID-19. The CDR3 loop spans 15 amino acids. The V and J ends lost 9 bases and 0 bases respectively, with 15 bases between them. Germline CDR1 is MNHEY and CDR2 is SMNVEV (reference sequence). The origin of this receptor is a man aged 55 to 69 with acute or convalescent COVID-19. The V gene is TRBV27, the J gene TRBJ1-5, with D perhaps TRBD1 (5 bases). The specimen sequenced was peripheral blood. CDR3 nucleotides: TGTGCCAGTCTCCAGCTCGGGGGTAGCAATCAGCCCCAGCATTTT. Protein product: CASLQLGGSNQPQHF.